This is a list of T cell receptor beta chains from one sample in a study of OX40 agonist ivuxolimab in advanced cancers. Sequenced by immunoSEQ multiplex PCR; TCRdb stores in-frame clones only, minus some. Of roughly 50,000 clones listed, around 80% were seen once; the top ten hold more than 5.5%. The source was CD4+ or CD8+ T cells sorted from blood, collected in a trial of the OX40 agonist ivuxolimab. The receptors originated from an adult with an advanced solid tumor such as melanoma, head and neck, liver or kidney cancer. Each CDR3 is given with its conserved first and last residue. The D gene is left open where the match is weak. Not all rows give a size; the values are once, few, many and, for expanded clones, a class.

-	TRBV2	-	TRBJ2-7	CASIRVHEQYF	TGTGCCAGCATAAGGGTCCACGAGCAGTACTTC
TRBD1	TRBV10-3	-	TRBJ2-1	CAIRDMTGGRSNEQFF	TGTGCCATCCGAGACATGACAGGGGGACGAAGCAATGAGCAGTTCTTC
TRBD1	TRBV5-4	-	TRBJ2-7	CASSSKGQGTYEQYF	TGTGCCAGCAGCTCCAAGGGACAGGGCACCTACGAGCAGTACTTC
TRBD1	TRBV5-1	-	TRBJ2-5	CASSIYGTAQETQYF	TGCGCCAGCAGCATATACGGGACAGCCCAAGAGACCCAGTACTTC
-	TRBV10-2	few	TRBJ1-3	CASRRDISSSGNTIYF	TGCGCCAGCAGGCGGGACATCAGCTCCTCTGGAAACACCATATATTTT
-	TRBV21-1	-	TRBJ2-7	CATLNPGPSSYEQYF	TGTGCCACCTTAAACCCGGGGCCGAGCTCCTACGAGCAGTACTTC
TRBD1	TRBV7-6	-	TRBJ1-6	CASSPWDRAYNSPLHF	TGTGCCAGCAGCCCGTGGGACAGGGCTTATAATTCACCCCTCCACTTT
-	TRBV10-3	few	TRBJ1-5	CAIALAGDNQPQHF	TGTGCCATCGCCCTGGCAGGGGACAATCAGCCCCAGCATTTT
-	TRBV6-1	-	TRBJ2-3	CASKATITQYF	TGTGCCAGCAAGGCGACTATTACGCAGTATTTT
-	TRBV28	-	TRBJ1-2	CASSFQGANYGYTF	TGTGCCAGCAGTTTCCAGGGAGCTAACTATGGCTACACCTTC
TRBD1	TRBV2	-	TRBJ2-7	CASSERTGEYYEQYF	TGTGCCAGCAGTGAGAGGACAGGGGAATACTACGAGCAGTACTTC
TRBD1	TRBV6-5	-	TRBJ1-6	CASSWDRGRESPLHF	TGTGCCAGCAGTTGGGACAGGGGGCGGGAGTCACCCCTCCACTTT
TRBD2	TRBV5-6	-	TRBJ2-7	CASSFLGLAESSYEQYF	TGTGCCAGCAGCTTTTTAGGACTAGCGGAGTCCTCCTACGAGCAGTACTTC
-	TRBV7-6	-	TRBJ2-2	CASSLESGANTGELFF	TGTGCCAGCAGCTTAGAATCGGGGGCGAACACCGGGGAGCTGTTTTTT
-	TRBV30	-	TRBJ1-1	CAWSESSVTEAFF	TGTGCCTGGAGTGAAAGTTCGGTCACTGAAGCTTTCTTT
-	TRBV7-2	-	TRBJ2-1	CASSLNAGNNEQFF	TGTGCCAGCAGCCTTAATGCCGGTAACAATGAGCAGTTCTTC
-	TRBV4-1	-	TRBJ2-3	CASSQGPATDTQYF	TGCGCCAGCAGCCAGGGGCCCGCAACAGATACGCAGTATTTT
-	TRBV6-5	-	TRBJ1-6	CASSSQGSPLHF	TGTGCCAGCAGTTCCCAAGGTTCACCCCTCCACTTT
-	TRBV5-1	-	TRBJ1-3	CASSPITSSGNTIYF	TGCGCCAGCAGCCCCATCACCTCTTCTGGAAACACCATATATTTT
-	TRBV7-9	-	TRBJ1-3	CASSLLGISGNTIYF	TGTGCCAGCAGCTTACTGGGAATCTCTGGAAACACCATATATTTT
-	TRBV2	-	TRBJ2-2	CASSVVRTDTGELFF	TGTGCCAGCAGTGTAGTCAGAACTGATACCGGGGAGCTGTTTTTT
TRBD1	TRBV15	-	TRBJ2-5	CATSRVRQGDGRETQYF	TGTGCCACCAGCAGAGTACGGCAGGGGGACGGTCGGGAGACCCAGTACTTC
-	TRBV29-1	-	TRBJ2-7	CSAAPGTGEQYF	TGCAGCGCTGCCCCGGGAACTGGCGAGCAGTACTTC
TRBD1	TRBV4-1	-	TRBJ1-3	CASSQRTWGQVPRRLGNTIYF	TGCGCCAGCAGCCAAAGAACGTGGGGACAGGTTCCGCGGAGGCTCGGAAACACCATATATTTT
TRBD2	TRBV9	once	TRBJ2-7	CASSRAGGASYEQYF	TGTGCCAGCAGCCGGGCGGGAGGGGCAAGCTACGAGCAGTACTTC
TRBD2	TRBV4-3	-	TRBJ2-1	CASSQDRASGNEQFF	TGCGCCAGCAGCCAAGATCGGGCTAGCGGCAATGAGCAGTTCTTC
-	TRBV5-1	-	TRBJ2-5	CASSFSRQETQYF	TGCGCCAGCAGCTTCTCGCGGCAAGAGACCCAGTACTTC
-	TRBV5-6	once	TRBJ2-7	CASSLFQDDPYEQYF	TGTGCCAGCAGCTTGTTTCAGGATGACCCCTACGAGCAGTACTTC
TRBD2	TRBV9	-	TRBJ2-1	CASSTRLAGQNNEQFF	TGTGCCAGCAGCACCCGACTAGCGGGCCAAAACAATGAGCAGTTCTTC
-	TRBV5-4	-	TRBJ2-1	CASSLEGFTGDSYNEQFF	TGTGCCAGCAGCTTAGAGGGCTTTACGGGAGACTCCTACAATGAGCAGTTCTTC
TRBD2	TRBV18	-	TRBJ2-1	CASSPRLAGEGRNEQFF	TGTGCCAGCTCACCCCGACTAGCGGGAGAGGGTAGGAATGAGCAGTTCTTC
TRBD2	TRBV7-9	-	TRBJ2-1	CASSPGLAANEQFF	TGTGCCAGCAGCCCGGGACTAGCAGCCAATGAGCAGTTCTTC
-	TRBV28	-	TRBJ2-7	CASSSENEQYF	TGTGCCAGCAGCTCAGAGAACGAGCAGTACTTC
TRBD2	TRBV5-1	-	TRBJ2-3	CASRSGGREADTQYF	TGCGCCAGCAGATCGGGCGGGAGAGAGGCAGATACGCAGTATTTT
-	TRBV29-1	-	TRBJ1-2	CSVVFFGRYNYGYTF	TGCAGCGTTGTATTTTTCGGCAGATATAACTATGGCTACACCTTC
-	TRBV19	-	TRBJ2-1	CASSIGVNEQFF	TGTGCCAGTAGTATAGGGGTCAATGAGCAGTTCTTC
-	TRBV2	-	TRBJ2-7	CASIGGYEQYF	TGTGCCAGCATTGGGGGATACGAGCAGTACTTC
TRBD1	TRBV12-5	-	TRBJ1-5	CASGGTGRGSNQPQHF	TGTGCTAGTGGGGGGACAGGGCGGGGTAGCAATCAGCCCCAGCATTTT
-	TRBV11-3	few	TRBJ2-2	CASSPRANTGELFF	TGTGCCAGCAGCCCACGTGCGAACACCGGGGAGCTGTTTTTT
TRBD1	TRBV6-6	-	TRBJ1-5	CASSYRTGNQPQHF	TGTGCCAGCAGTTACAGGACAGGTAATCAGCCCCAGCATTTT
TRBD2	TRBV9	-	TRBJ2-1	CASSVGPGGPFNEQFF	TGTGCCAGCAGCGTAGGACCGGGAGGGCCCTTCAATGAGCAGTTCTTC
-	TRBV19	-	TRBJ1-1	CASSIRTSGSAEAFF	TGTGCCAGTAGTATTCGAACGAGTGGGTCTGCTGAAGCTTTCTTT
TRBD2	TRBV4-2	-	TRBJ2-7	CASSQVGLAGVTYEQYF	TGTGCCAGCAGCCAAGTGGGACTAGCGGGAGTTACCTACGAGCAGTACTTC
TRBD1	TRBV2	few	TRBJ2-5	CASSAGQGETQYF	TGTGCCAGCAGTGCGGGACAGGGCGAGACCCAGTACTTC
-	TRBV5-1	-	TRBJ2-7	CASSSVPGEQYF	TGCGCCAGCAGCTCAGTGCCAGGCGAGCAGTACTTC